Presented here are 5 T cell receptor beta chains from one specimen sequenced in a study of blood T cell repertoires in COVID-19. Sequenced by immunoSEQ multiplex PCR; TCRdb stores in-frame clones only, minus some. The sample shows 35,000 to 45,000 clones, around 87% of them seen only once. Source material: peripheral blood. These receptor sequences come from a man between 50 and 59 years old with active COVID-19.

The CDR3 protein is CASSRSENTGELFF. DNA for the CDR3: TGTGCCAGCAGTCGTAGCGAGAACACCGGGGAGCTGTTTTTT. The V call is TRBV6-5, the J call TRBJ2-2; maybe TRBD2 (5 bases). Germline V gene data show CDR1 as MNHEY and CDR2 as SVGAGI. CDR3 length equals 14 residues. Trimming took 5 bases from V and 1 from J, leaving 8 bases between them.

This chain uses TRBV6-1 with TRBJ1-2; weak D call: TRBD1 (5 bases). Between the trimmed V and J ends, which lost 1 base and 6 bases, there was a span of 9 bases. CDR3 length: 13 residues. Germline V lookup: CDR1 MNHNS, CDR2 SASEGT. CDR3 bases: TGTGCCAGCAGTGAAGTAGGGGCGAATGGCTACACCTTC. Its translation: CASSEVGANGYTF.

The chain recombines TRBV6-1 with TRBJ1-3; TRBD1 agrees at 8 bases. CDR3 length equals 18 residues. Germline CDR1 and CDR2: MNHNS and SASEGT. V shed 0 bases, J shed 0 bases, and the junction held 7 bases outside the gene matches. The DNA for the CDR3 is TGTGCCAGCAGTGAAGCTGGACAGGGAATCGGCTCTGGAAACACCATATATTTT. Protein: CASSEAGQGIGSGNTIYF.

The chain carries TRBV28 and TRBJ1-5; D might be TRBD1 (6 bases). Germline V gene data show CDR1 as MDHEN and CDR2 as SYDVKM. The CDR3 is made up of 15 amino acids. Trimming cost V 2 bases and J 2 bases, with 10 bases left between them. Here the CDR3 DNA reads TGTGCCAGCAGTTTAGGGGGCGCGGGCAATCAGCCCCAGCATTTT. Protein sequence: CASSLGGAGNQPQHF.

The J gene is TRBJ2-1, the V gene TRBV5-8; 7 nucleotides align to TRBD2. The CDR3 is 13 amino acids. Trimming cost V 4 bases and J 15 bases; bases outside gene matches: 13. Germline assignment: CDR1 SGHTS and CDR2 YDEGEE. In DNA, the CDR3 is TGTGCCAGCAGCGGGGACTACCTCGGGAGGCGGTTCTTC. Encoded protein: CASSGDYLGRRFF.